The 17 T cell receptor beta chains in this list originate from one sample, sequenced in a study of blood T cell repertoires in COVID-19. The table came from immunoSEQ multiplex PCR; TCRdb's copy has only in-frame clones and leaves some out. The sample gives 57,000 or so clones, 70% to 85% of which show up once; 15% to 20% is in the top ten. The sequencing sample was made of peripheral blood. These receptors were obtained from a man aged 60 to 69 with acute or convalescent COVID-19.

In DNA form, the CDR3 reads TGTGCCAGCAGCCCAGACTTCACAGATACGCAGTATTTT. Its protein is CASSPDFTDTQYF. The chain carries TRBV5-5 and TRBJ2-3; D uncertain. V gave up 4 bases and J gave up 2 bases, with 8 bases separating them. The germline CDR1 and CDR2 sequences are SGHKS and YYEKEE (reference sequence). The length of the CDR3 is 13 residues.

This chain joins TRBV6-5 and TRBJ2-1; D is possibly TRBD1 (6 bases). This CDR3 comprises 15 residues. The V and J ends lost 2 bases and 5 bases respectively, with 13 bases between them. Looked up from germline, CDR1 is MNHEY and CDR2 is SVGAGI. The CDR3 protein is CASSYGTGSHNEQFF. The CDR3 DNA sequence: TGTGCCAGCAGTTACGGCACAGGGAGCCACAATGAGCAGTTCTTC.

The genes are TRBV28 and TRBJ2-1; possibly TRBD1 for D (6 bases). Per the germline V gene, CDR1 is MDHEN and CDR2 is SYDVKM. Trimming pared 2 bases from V and 6 bases from J, leaving 11 bases between. The CDR3 loop spans 14 amino acids. The CDR3 here is CASSLPYRVNEQFF. In DNA form, the CDR3 reads TGTGCCAGCAGTTTACCCTACAGGGTCAATGAGCAGTTCTTC.

J is TRBJ2-4 and V is TRBV6-2 or TRBV6-3, with 8 bases aligning to TRBD2. The germline CDR1 and CDR2 sequences are MNHEY and SVGEGT. The CDR3 is 19 residues long. The junction had 17 bases not matched to a gene; V was cut back by 6 bases and J by 1 base. The CDR3 reads CASSLSVLAGQLAKNIQYF. For the CDR3, the DNA is TGTGCCAGCAGCCTTTCAGTCCTAGCGGGCCAACTGGCCAAAAACATTCAGTACTTC.

V is TRBV19 and J is TRBJ2-1, with TRBD1 matching 7 bases. CDR1 is LNHDA, CDR2 SQIVND, per germline (reference sequence). Trimming cost V 2 bases and J 5 bases; bases outside gene matches: 6. This CDR3 region has 15 residues. CDR3 sequence reads: CASSIRDSADNEQFF. The CDR3 coding sequence is TGTGCCAGTAGTATAAGGGACAGCGCTGACAATGAGCAGTTCTTC.

This chain connects TRBV3-1 (or the pseudogene TRBV3-2) to TRBJ2-1; D is undetermined. The CDR3 runs 12 residues. Per germline, CDR1 LGHDT and CDR2 YNNKEL (reference sequence). Trimming left V 1 base short and J 9 bases short, with 7 bases between. CDR3 sequence (DNA): TGTGCCAGCAGCCAAGCCAGAGGTGAGCAGTTCTTC. This encodes CASSQARGEQFF.

This clone was detected only a few times. The chain is built from TRBV11-2 and TRBJ2-1, with 8 bases aligning to TRBD2. CDR1 is SGHAT and CDR2 is FQNNGV in the germline V gene. The CDR3 runs 17 residues. V lost 0 bases to trimming and J lost 2 bases; unmatched junction nucleotides: 6. The CDR3 DNA reads TGTGCCAGCAGCTTAGATGGGGGACTAGTACCCTACAATGAGCAGTTCTTC. As protein: CASSLDGGLVPYNEQFF.

This chain links TRBV7-2 with TRBJ2-7, with D possibly TRBD1 on 5 matching bases. Germline V gene lookup returns CDR1 SGHTA and CDR2 FQGNSA. The CDR3 runs to 14 residues. Trimming took 4 bases from V and 4 from J, leaving 14 bases between them. The CDR3 bases are TGTGCCAGCAGCTCCCTCGACAGAGATTACGAGCAGTACTTC. This encodes CASSSLDRDYEQYF.

This chain uses TRBV30 with TRBJ2-7; 12 bases map to TRBD2. This CDR3 is built from 19 residues. The junction had 13 bases not matched to a gene; V was cut back by 1 base and J by 0 bases. Germline V gene sequence: CDR1 GTSNPN, CDR2 SVGIG (reference sequence). The CDR3 is CAWSDPASSGRVGSYEQYF. Here the CDR3 DNA reads TGTGCCTGGAGTGACCCGGCATCTAGCGGGAGGGTGGGCTCCTACGAGCAGTACTTC.

The chain is built from TRBV5-1 and TRBJ2-3; 8 nucleotides match TRBD2. J was trimmed by 3 bases and V by 1 base; bases with no gene match: 4. The CDR3 loop spans 15 amino acids. Germline assignment: CDR1 SGHRS and CDR2 YFSETQ. CDR3 nucleotide sequence: TGCGCCAGCAGCTTGTACGGGAGGGCTACAGATACGCAGTATTTT. This gives the protein CASSLYGRATDTQYF.

This clone was seen more than once but under ten times. The sample holds other DNA sequences that translate to the same CDR3. The V gene is TRBV19, the J gene TRBJ1-5, with TRBD1 matching 11 bases. Germline V gene sequence: CDR1 LNHDA, CDR2 SQIVND (reference sequence). V shed 8 bases, J shed 2 bases, and the junction held 5 bases outside the gene matches. The CDR3 sequence is 15 residues long. The CDR3 DNA follows: TGTGCCAGTCGGGGGGGACAGGGGGGCAATCAGCCCCAGCATTTT. It translates to CASRGGQGGNQPQHF. The full variable domain, rest sourced from reference TRBV19 and TRBJ1-5, is DGGITQSPKYLFRKEGQNVTLSCEQNLNHDAMYWYRQDPGQGLRLIYYSQIVNDFQKGDIAEGYSVSREKKESFPLTVTSAQKNPTAFYLCASRGGQGGNQPQHFGDGTRLSIL.

The V gene is TRBV20-1, the J gene TRBJ2-1; no definite D call. Germline values: CDR1 DFQATT, CDR2 SNEGSKA (reference sequence). This CDR3 spans 13 amino acids. Trimming took off 3 bases at V and 8 bases at J, with 14 bases between the two ends. DNA for the CDR3: TGCAGTGCTAGTCAGCCCAAAAGCGATGAGCAGTTCTTC. This sequence encodes CSASQPKSDEQFF.

About this clone itself: Relative to the germline gene, one junction end is altered; a read error may explain this. CDR3 loop: CASSYSNRDTGNTIYF. DNA of the CDR3: TGTGCCAGCAGTTACTCGAACAGGGACACTGGGAACACCATATATTTT. The rearrangement uses TRBV6-5 and TRBJ1-3; D perhaps matches TRBD1 (6 bases). The CDR3 contains 16 residues. Germline V CDR1 and CDR2: MNHEY, SVGAGI.

This clone was recorded once. V and J are TRBV5-1 and TRBJ2-5; 10 nucleotides match TRBD2. From germline, CDR1 is SGHRS and CDR2 YFSETQ. With 2 bases clipped from V and 4 bases from J, the junction kept 8 bases outside the gene matches. The CDR3 has 16 residues. The CDR3 DNA reads TGCGCCAGCAGCTTTTCTAGCGGGAGAGAGGGAGAGACCCAGTACTTC. It codes for CASSFSSGREGETQYF.

This clone appeared once. The chain uses TRBV11-2 and TRBJ2-7; possible D gene TRBD2, 5 bases. Looked up from germline, CDR1 is SGHAT and CDR2 is FQNNGV. Trimming took 4 bases from V and 3 from J, leaving 16 bases between them. The length of the CDR3 is 15 residues. The CDR3 here is CASSSTEVDLYEQYF. For the CDR3, the DNA is TGTGCCAGCAGCTCGACGGAGGTGGACCTCTACGAGCAGTACTTC.

This clone came up a few times. J is TRBJ1-5 and V is TRBV21-1; the table's D call TRBD1 went unverified against the DNA. TRBV21-1 is shown as a pseudogene. This CDR3 has 14 amino acids. In nucleotides, the CDR3 is TGTGCCAGCAGAAGACAGGGGGGCAATCAGCCCCAGCATTTT. This encodes CASRRQGGNQPQHF.

The V and J genes are TRBV7-2 and TRBJ1-1, with a tentative D call TRBD1 (5 bases). This CDR3 region has 14 residues. Germline lookup yields CDR1 SGHTA and CDR2 FQGNSA. Deletions cut 7 bases from V and 0 bases from J, with 12 bases between. The CDR3, as DNA: TGTGCCAGCACCCAACAGGTCATGAACACTGAAGCTTTCTTT. Translated, it gives CASTQQVMNTEAFF.